These 27 T cell receptor beta chains share one sample of origin, sequenced in a study of cytomegalovirus exposure and HLA in healthy donors. The PCR was carried out with 60 Vbeta primers and 13 Jbeta primers. Measured with immunoSEQ multiplex PCR; TCRdb has only the in-frame clones, and not every one. This sample has 250,000 to 300,000 clones, with 80% to 90% found just once. The material sequenced was PBMCs. The receptors come from a woman aged 40 to 49 in good health and CMV-seropositive.

The chain has TRBV6-1 and TRBJ2-4; maybe TRBD1 (5 bases). The germline V and J ends were trimmed by 6 bases and 3 bases, with 9 bases remaining between them. Germline V gene lookup returns CDR1 MNHNS and CDR2 SASEGT. The CDR3 runs 13 residues. The CDR3 DNA sequence: TGTGCCAGCAGCCCAGGGTTCAAAAACATTCAGTACTTC. This sequence encodes CASSPGFKNIQYF.

This chain links TRBV29-1 with TRBJ1-1; D not certain. Germline CDR1 reads SQVTM; CDR2 reads ANQGSEA. V was cut by 7 bases and J by 3 bases, with 9 bases left in between. The CDR3 sequence is 11 residues long. The CDR3 is CSGRWYTEAFF. In DNA form, the CDR3 reads TGCAGCGGCAGGTGGTACACTGAAGCTTTCTTT. The full variable domain, completed using reference TRBV29-1 and TRBJ1-1, is SAVISQKPSRDICQRGTSLTIQCQVDSQVTMMFWYRQQPGQSLTLIATANQGSEATYESGFVIDKFPISRPNLTFSTLTVSNMSPEDSSIYLCSGRWYTEAFFGQGTRLTVV.

The chain links TRBV7-9 to TRBJ1-4, with unresolved D. The CDR3 loop spans 16 amino acids. Germline-derived CDR1 and CDR2 are SEHNR and FQNEAQ (reference sequence). V was cut by 5 bases and J by 3 bases, with 16 bases left in between. The CDR3 loop is CASSPREGFANEKLFF. CDR3 bases: TGTGCCAGCAGCCCGCGTGAGGGCTTCGCTAATGAAAAACTGTTTTTT.

The chain carries TRBV28 and TRBJ2-6, with TRBD1 matching over 11 bases. V dropped 4 bases and J dropped 0; count of bases not matched to a gene: 5. Germline-derived CDR1 and CDR2 are MDHEN and SYDVKM. CDR3 length: 18 residues. CDR3 protein: CASSSWDRGDSGANVLTF. In DNA form, the CDR3 reads TGTGCCAGCAGTTCTTGGGACAGGGGGGACTCTGGGGCCAACGTCCTGACTTTC.

The DNA of the CDR3 is TGTGCCAGCAGTTACCCACCCGACAGGGGTGGCACTGAAGCTTTCTTT. Its protein is CASSYPPDRGGTEAFF. The rearrangement joins TRBV6-6 to TRBJ1-1, with TRBD1 matching 8 bases. The CDR3 consists of 16 residues. The trim removed 2 bases at V and 4 bases at J, leaving 9 bases unmatched. CDR1 MNHNY and CDR2 SVGAGI come from the germline V gene (reference sequence).

This clone appeared a few times. J is TRBJ1-4 and V is TRBV5-1; D call uncertain. The CDR3 contains 13 residues. V was trimmed by 4 bases and J by 5 bases, leaving 9 bases between them. CDR1 is SGHRS and CDR2 is YFSETQ in the germline V gene. The DNA of the CDR3 is TGCGCCAGCAGCCACCCGGGAAATGAAAAACTGTTTTTT. This sequence encodes CASSHPGNEKLFF.

The chain couples TRBV18 to TRBJ2-7; D not certain. V lost 2 bases and J 0 bases, leaving 26 bases between the germline ends. The CDR3 extends over 20 amino acids. In germline, CDR1 is KGHSH, CDR2 LQKENI. CDR3: CASSPGPYQASLIGSYEQYF. The DNA of the CDR3 is TGTGCCAGCTCACCAGGCCCTTACCAAGCGTCTCTTATAGGCTCCTACGAGCAGTACTTC.

This clone was picked up a small number of times. Other DNA sequences from this sample encode an identical CDR3 as well. The J gene is TRBJ1-1, the V gene TRBV2, with 7 positions matching TRBD1. The CDR3 is 13 residues long. In germline, CDR1 is SNHLY, CDR2 FYNNEI. With 6 bases clipped from V and 1 base from J, the junction kept 2 bases outside the gene matches. The CDR3 nucleotides read TGTGCCAGCAGCCGACAGGGGAACACTGAAGCTTTCTTT. This sequence encodes CASSRQGNTEAFF.

As regards this clone: Germline is not matched at one junction end, which may reflect a read error. The chain uses TRBV4-3 and TRBJ2-4; 10 nucleotides line up with TRBD1. The CDR3 has 15 residues. Germline values: CDR1 LGHNA, CDR2 YSLEER. CDR3 in DNA: TGCGCCAGCAGTCCCGACAGGGGGCAGAGAAACAGTCAGTACTTC. Amino acids: CASSPDRGQRNSQYF.

This chain links TRBV7-8 with TRBJ2-7; TRBD1 agrees at 10 bases. The germline gives CDR1 SGHVS, CDR2 FQNEAQ. J lost 3 bases, V lost 4 bases, and 6 bases had no gene match. CDR3 length: 15 residues. The CDR3 DNA reads as TGTGCCAGCAGCTCAGACAGGGGGCGCTTCTACGAGCAGTACTTC. Amino acid sequence: CASSSDRGRFYEQYF.

The chain carries TRBV2 and TRBJ2-1; 16 bases agree with TRBD2. This CDR3 comprises 23 residues. The junction had 18 bases not matched to a gene; V was cut back by 2 bases and J by 2 bases. In germline, CDR1 is SNHLY, CDR2 FYNNEI. CDR3 coding DNA: TGTGCCAGCAGTGAAAGCGCTCTCATAGGGGGGACTAGCGGGAGGGCCCCCTACAATGAGCAGTTCTTC. Translating gives CASSESALIGGTSGRAPYNEQFF.

This clone was recorded a few times. The chain recombines TRBV6-4 with TRBJ2-3; 8 bases match TRBD2. Germline CDR1 MRHNA, CDR2 SNTAGT. Germline trimming cut 1 base from V and 5 bases from J; bases unmatched to any gene: 5. CDR3 length equals 15 residues. CDR3 nucleotides: TGTGCCAGCAGTGACTTGAAGGCGGGGGGAGATACGCAGTATTTT. Encoded protein: CASSDLKAGGDTQYF.

The V and J genes are TRBV6-1 and TRBJ2-1, with unresolved D. Germline-derived CDR1 and CDR2 are MNHNS and SASEGT. This CDR3 has 12 residues. Between the trimmed V and J ends, which lost 6 bases and 10 bases, there was a span of 13 bases. CDR3 nucleotide sequence: TGTGCCAGCAGCCACCCTGGCGGAGAGCAGTTCTTC. The encoded protein is CASSHPGGEQFF.

The chain is built from TRBV7-2 and TRBJ2-3; possibly TRBD2 for D (6 bases). The germline V gene encodes CDR1 SGHTA and CDR2 FQGNSA. V was clipped by 6 bases and J by 6 bases, with 25 bases between them. The CDR3 is made up of 17 amino acids. The DNA of the CDR3 is TGTGCCAGCAGTCAGGCCGGTGGGGGGAAAGGGTCCGATACGCAGTATTTT. Translation: CASSQAGGGKGSDTQYF.

The chain joins TRBV7-6 to TRBJ2-7; 11 nucleotides line up with TRBD1. After removal of 3 bases from V and 3 bases from J, the junction contained 13 bases not matched to a gene. The germline CDR1 and CDR2 sequences are SGHVS and FNYEAQ. The length of the CDR3 is 18 residues. CDR3 sequence (DNA): TGTGCCAGCAGCTTCGGGACAGGGGGAAGCGGGAACCTCTACGAGCAGTACTTC. It codes for CASSFGTGGSGNLYEQYF.

The chain is built from TRBV7-6 and TRBJ2-1; TRBD2 matches 7 bases. The CDR3 sequence is 16 residues long. Per germline, CDR1 SGHVS and CDR2 FNYEAQ. The trim removed 1 base at V and 8 bases at J, leaving 11 bases unmatched. The CDR3 reads CASSLGGGARGDEQFF. The DNA of the CDR3 is TGTGCCAGCAGCTTAGGGGGAGGGGCCCGGGGCGATGAGCAGTTCTTC.

The rearrangement uses TRBV25-1 and TRBJ2-3, with D perhaps matching TRBD1 (5 bases). Germline CDR1 is MGHDK and CDR2 is SYGVNS. Trimming cost V 2 bases and J 1 base, with 16 bases left between them. The CDR3 runs 17 residues. CDR3 sequence (DNA): TGTGCCAGCAGTGAAACAACAGGAACGTCCGGCACAGATACGCAGTATTTT. Encoded protein: CASSETTGTSGTDTQYF.

The sample holds one count of this clone. The CDR3 spells CASSEYWGDEAFF. The CDR3 DNA sequence: TGTGCCAGCAGTGAATATTGGGGGGATGAAGCTTTCTTT. The V gene is TRBV25-1, the J gene TRBJ1-1; TRBD1 might be the D (5 bases). Trimming took off 0 bases at V and 7 bases at J, with 9 bases between the two ends. The CDR3 is 13 residues long. Germline CDR1 is MGHDK and CDR2 is SYGVNS.

The chain couples TRBV29-1 to TRBJ1-2; TRBD1 agrees at 7 bases. CDR3 length: 15 residues. Germline-derived CDR1 and CDR2 are SQVTM and ANQGSEA. Trimming at V came to 3 bases and at J to 3 bases, leaving 10 bases not matched to a gene. CDR3 nucleotide sequence: TGCAGCGTTGACAATCCCACAGGGGTCGACTATGGCTACACCTTC. It encodes CSVDNPTGVDYGYTF.

The CDR3 coding sequence is TGCGCCAGCAGCTTGGTAGGGAGTCACTCCTACGAGCAGTACTTC. It codes for CASSLVGSHSYEQYF. The chain couples TRBV5-1 to TRBJ2-7; D perhaps matches TRBD2 (5 bases). Germline V CDR1 and CDR2: SGHRS, YFSETQ. The CDR3 contains 15 residues. Deletions cut 0 bases from V and 0 bases from J, with 10 bases between.

Points on this clone: The sample carries other DNA sequences with the same CDR3. The chain joins TRBV7-2 to TRBJ2-3; D is uncertain. Germline lookup yields CDR1 SGHTA and CDR2 FQGNSA. With 2 bases removed from V and 5 bases from J, the gap between germline ends came to 2 bases. The CDR3 is made up of 11 amino acids. The CDR3 reads CASSLRDTQYF. The CDR3 DNA sequence: TGTGCCAGCAGCTTACGAGATACGCAGTATTTT.

V usage is TRBV6-1 and J usage is TRBJ1-1; tentatively, D is TRBD1 (6 bases). V lost 7 bases and J lost 3, with 18 bases in between. Germline CDR1 is MNHNS and CDR2 is SASEGT. There are 15 residues in the CDR3. In nucleotides, the CDR3 is TGTGCCAGCACCTCCAGCGGGGGGGGGCACACTGAAGCTTTCTTT. Protein product: CASTSSGGGHTEAFF.

The chain links TRBV4-3 to TRBJ1-6; D call uncertain. V gave up 0 bases and J gave up 4 bases, with 7 bases separating them. The CDR3 loop spans 15 amino acids. From germline, CDR1 is LGHNA and CDR2 YSLEER. In nucleotides, the CDR3 is TGCGCCAGCAGCCAAGAATTACAGTATAATTCACCCCTCCACTTT. It encodes CASSQELQYNSPLHF.

This clone came up a few times. The chain has TRBV15 and TRBJ1-5, with unresolved D. Trimming took off 5 bases at V and 0 bases at J, with 11 bases between the two ends. The germline CDR1 and CDR2 sequences are LNHNV and YYDKDF (reference sequence). This CDR3 comprises 15 residues. CDR3 sequence (DNA): TGTGCCACCAGCGCGAACCGGGATAGCAATCAGCCCCAGCATTTT. Its translation: CATSANRDSNQPQHF.

The V gene is TRBV5-1, the J gene TRBJ2-1; the D gene is possibly TRBD2 (6 bases). Germline CDR1 SGHRS, CDR2 YFSETQ. The CDR3 totals 15 residues. Trimming removed 4 bases from V and 6 bases from J, with 17 bases in between. The DNA of the CDR3 is TGCGCCAGCAGCCGGGAGAGCGGTTGGGGCAATGAGCAGTTCTTC. Its protein is CASSRESGWGNEQFF.

The chain carries TRBV11-2 and TRBJ2-1; TRBD2 agrees at 9 bases. Germline-derived CDR1 and CDR2 are SGHAT and FQNNGV. The J segment lost 7 bases and the V segment lost 8 bases, leaving 12 bases of the junction unmatched. The length of the CDR3 is 15 residues. This CDR3 is CASSRGGRGRNEQFF. For the CDR3, the DNA is TGTGCCAGCTCGCGGGGCGGGAGGGGGAGAAATGAGCAGTTCTTC.

This rearrangement joins TRBV30 to TRBJ2-5, with D tentatively TRBD2 (6 bases). V dropped 1 base and J dropped 0 bases, with 6 bases sitting between them. The CDR3 spans 13 residues. CDR1 GTSNPN and CDR2 SVGIG come from the germline V gene (reference sequence). The CDR3 loop reads CAWSGGDQETQYF. The CDR3 DNA reads as TGTGCCTGGAGTGGGGGGGACCAAGAGACCCAGTACTTC. The entire variable domain, with the rest obtained from reference TRBV30 and TRBJ2-5, is as follows: SQTIHQWPATLVQPVGSPLSLECTVEGTSNPNLYWYRQAAGRGLQLLFYSVGIGQISSEVPQNLSASRPQDRQFILSSKKLLLSDSGFYLCAWSGGDQETQYFGPGTRLLVL.